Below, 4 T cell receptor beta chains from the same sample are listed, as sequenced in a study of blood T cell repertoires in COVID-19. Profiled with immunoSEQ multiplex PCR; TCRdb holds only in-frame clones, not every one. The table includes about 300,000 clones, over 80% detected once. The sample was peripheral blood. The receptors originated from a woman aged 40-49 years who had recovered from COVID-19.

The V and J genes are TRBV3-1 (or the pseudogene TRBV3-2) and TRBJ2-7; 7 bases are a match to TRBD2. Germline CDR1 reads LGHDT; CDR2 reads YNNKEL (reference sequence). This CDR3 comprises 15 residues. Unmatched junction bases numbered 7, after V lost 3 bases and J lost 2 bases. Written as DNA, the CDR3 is TGTGCCAGCAGCCAGATGGGGGGGATAACCTACGAGCAGTACTTC. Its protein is CASSQMGGITYEQYF.

The CDR3 sequence is CASSVGRGLEEQHEQFF. CDR3 DNA sequence: TGTGCCAGCAGCGTAGGGAGGGGATTAGAGGAGCAACATGAGCAGTTCTTC. The chain links TRBV9 to TRBJ2-1; weak D call: TRBD2 (6 bases). The CDR3 loop spans 17 amino acids. Trimming removed 0 bases from V and 8 bases from J, with 21 bases in between. CDR1 is SGDLS, CDR2 YYNGEE, per germline.

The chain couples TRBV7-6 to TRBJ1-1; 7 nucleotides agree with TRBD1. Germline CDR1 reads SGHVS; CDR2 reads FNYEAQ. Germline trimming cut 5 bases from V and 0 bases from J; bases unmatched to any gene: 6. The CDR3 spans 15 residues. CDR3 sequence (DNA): TGTGCCAGCAGCCGAGGGGGCTCAATGAACACTGAAGCTTTCTTT. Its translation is CASSRGGSMNTEAFF.

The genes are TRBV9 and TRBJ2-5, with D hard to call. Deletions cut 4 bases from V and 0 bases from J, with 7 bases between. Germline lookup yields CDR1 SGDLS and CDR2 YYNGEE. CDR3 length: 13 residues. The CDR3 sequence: CASSPMYQETQYF. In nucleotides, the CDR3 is TGTGCCAGCAGCCCAATGTACCAAGAGACCCAGTACTTC.